This is a list of T cell receptor beta chains from one sample in a study of T cell responses to AZD1222 COVID-19 vaccine. Only in-frame clones appear in the TCRdb table, and some are missing; sequencing was by immunoSEQ multiplex PCR. This table holds almost 80,000 clones, approximately 90% found once. The specimen comprised peripheral blood, sampled on day 0 of AZD1222 vaccination. Receptors were obtained from an adult in good health. Each CDR3 is given with its conserved first and last residue. The D gene is left open where the match is weak. Clone sizes are given selectively: once, few, many, or a class where the clone is expanded.

TRBV9	TRBJ1-4	NA	NA	TGTGCCAGCAGCCCCCGGGTTCGGGAGCATGAAAAACTGTTTTTT	CASSPRVREHEKLFF
TRBV6-1	TRBJ1-2	once	NA	TGTGCCAGCAGTTATAGCCAGAACTATGGCTACACCTTC	CASSYSQNYGYTF
TRBV6-5	TRBJ1-2	NA	NA	TGTGCCAGCAGGATTACAGATAACTATGGCTACACCTTC	CASRITDNYGYTF
TRBV6-5	TRBJ1-5	NA	NA	TGTGCCAGCAGTTACGACGGGTATAGCAATCAGCCCCAGCATTTT	CASSYDGYSNQPQHF
TRBV5-1	TRBJ2-7	once	NA	TGCGCCAGCAGCTTGTCCTTTCGTTCCCTTGACGAGCAGTACTTC	CASSLSFRSLDEQYF
TRBV4-3	TRBJ2-7	NA	TRBD2	TGCGCCAGCAGCCAAGAGTCTAGCGGGGAATACGAGCAGTACTTC	CASSQESSGEYEQYF
TRBV9	TRBJ2-2	NA	NA	TGTGCCAGCAGCCCTCGACAGGCGAACACCGGGGAGCTGTTTTTT	CASSPRQANTGELFF
TRBV28	TRBJ2-2	NA	NA	TGTGCCAGCGGCGACTCGAACACCGGGGAGCTGTTTTTT	CASGDSNTGELFF
TRBV6-5	TRBJ1-1	NA	TRBD1	TGTGCCAGCAGCACGACAGGGGCGAGGAACACTGAAGCTTTCTTT	CASSTTGARNTEAFF
TRBV7-9	TRBJ2-1	NA	NA	TGTGCCAGCAGCTTAAATCAGCGGCCCTACAATGAGCAGTTCTTC	CASSLNQRPYNEQFF
TRBV6-2/TRBV6-3	TRBJ1-5	NA	NA	TGTGCCAGCAGATACTCCAGGCCTGATCAGCCCCAGCATTTT	CASRYSRPDQPQHF
TRBV6-2/TRBV6-3	TRBJ1-5	NA	TRBD1	TGTGCCAGCAGTTCGGGATGGGACAGGGGGTCGTGGCAGCCCCAGCATTTT	CASSSGWDRGSWQPQHF
TRBV19	TRBJ1-4	NA	NA	TGTGCCAGTAGTACGCAAAGACAGCTACGTTATGAAAAACTGTTTTTT	CASSTQRQLRYEKLFF
TRBV20-1	TRBJ1-4	once	NA	TGCAGTGCTAGAGTAGGTGAAAAACTGTTTTTT	CSARVGEKLFF
TRBV20-1	TRBJ2-5	NA	NA	TGCAGTGCTAGTCTAACAGGGCGGGAGACCCAGTACTTC	CSASLTGRETQYF